A single sample is the source of the 6 T cell receptor beta chains below, sequenced in a study of blood T cell repertoires in COVID-19. Profiled with immunoSEQ multiplex PCR; TCRdb holds only in-frame clones, not every one. The profile shows over 250,000 clones, approximately 90% of them singletons. Sequencing input: PBMCs or T cells enriched from blood (not recorded which). These receptors all come from a woman aged 45-65 years who had recovered from COVID-19.

This clone has just a few counts. The chain links TRBV5-4 to TRBJ1-1; 8 bases are shared with TRBD1. The CDR3 consists of 16 residues. Germline V gene lookup returns CDR1 SGHNT and CDR2 YYREEE (reference sequence). After removal of 4 bases from V and 1 base from J, the junction contained 9 bases not matched to a gene. CDR3 in DNA: TGTGCCAGCAGCCTTGGACAGGGATTTTCGAACACTGAAGCTTTCTTT. This codes for CASSLGQGFSNTEAFF.

V and J are TRBV18 and TRBJ1-4; D gene uncertain. Germline-derived CDR1 and CDR2 are KGHSH and LQKENI. This CDR3 is built from 15 residues. V shed 4 bases and J shed 7 bases, with 16 bases lying between them. CDR3 sequence (DNA): TGTGCCAGCTCACTCCTCATCGGGTTTAGTGAAAAACTGTTTTTT. This encodes CASSLLIGFSEKLFF.

This chain links TRBV28 with TRBJ2-7; 13 nucleotides match TRBD2. V shed 8 bases and J 3 bases; nucleotides not matched to a gene: 7. Per germline, CDR1 MDHEN and CDR2 SYDVKM. The CDR3 runs to 15 residues. CDR3 in amino acids: CASGPTSGRNYEQYF. Here the CDR3 DNA reads TGTGCCAGCGGTCCGACTAGCGGGAGGAACTACGAGCAGTACTTC.

The V and J genes are TRBV6-5 and TRBJ1-2, with D hard to call. The CDR3 is made up of 14 amino acids. Germline CDR1 and CDR2: MNHEY and SVGAGI. Trimming stripped 2 bases from V and 2 bases from J, with 9 bases between. CDR3 loop: CASSYVRGNYGYTF. CDR3 sequence (DNA): TGTGCCAGCAGTTACGTCCGGGGAAACTATGGCTACACCTTC.

This chain's CDR3 is CASTLEETQYF. CDR3 coding DNA: TGTGCCAGCACTCTGGAGGAGACCCAGTACTTC. The chain has TRBV28 and TRBJ2-5; D gene ambiguous. From germline, CDR1 is MDHEN and CDR2 SYDVKM. V lost 7 bases to trimming and J lost 5 bases, with 8 bases between them. This CDR3 has 11 amino acids. Looking up the rest from reference TRBV28 and TRBJ2-5 gives the full variable domain: DVKVTQSSRYLVKRTGEKVFLECVQDMDHENMFWYRQDPGLGLRLIYFSYDVKMKEKGDIPEGYSVSREKKERFSLILESASTNQTSMYLCASTLEETQYFGPGTRLLVL.

The J gene is TRBJ1-1, the V gene TRBV7-2; possibly TRBD1 for D (5 bases). Trimming pared 0 bases from V and 4 bases from J, leaving 9 bases between. This CDR3 is built from 14 residues. Germline V gene data show CDR1 as SGHTA and CDR2 as FQGNSA. CDR3 protein: CASSLAHGATEAFF. CDR3 sequence (DNA): TGTGCCAGCAGCTTAGCGCATGGGGCCACTGAAGCTTTCTTT.